This T cell receptor beta chain was recovered during a study of Tregs in tolerant kidney transplant recipients (dated by TCRdb to between 2017 and 2020). Regarding the research as a whole: The transplants used related donors with nonmyeloablative bone marrow transplantation, and mixed chimerism in the human trials was transient. TCRbeta sequencing was used in the study to identify donor-specific regulatory T cells before combined kidney and bone marrow transplantation, and the identified cells were then tracked after transplant.

CDR1 and CDR2 are read off the germline V gene as MDHEN and SYDVKM. From the cysteine up to the phenylalanine, the CDR3 has a length of 12 residues. CDR3 DNA is the only sequence kept; it has 36 bases, read in frame from the first base. Trimming takes 3 bases from V and 5 bases from J, and the germline ends sit 5 bases apart. Findings and caveats that apply to the study as a whole: The study was limited by small patient numbers, and the findings need validation in larger populations and under other immunosuppression protocols. Although technical replication error seemed to be minimal, the question of biological reproducibility was not addressed directly. In tolerant patients, the expansion of donor-specific Tregs was greater than global Treg expansion, suggesting that the expansion was antigen-driven rather than nonspecific. For some patients, the PCR primers changed as time went on, which meant samples from those patients could not be compared with one another at the nucleotide level. Expanding Tregs with activated donor B cells appeared to identify the most biologically relevant and donor-specific TCRbeta repertoire.

In regard to this clone: It has no known antigen specificity. No base quality values were provided; no much bigger clone lies one nucleotide off.

The time point label on this specimen signifies: blood sample drawn before combined kidney and bone marrow transplant. Thawed PBMCs were FACS-sorted into unstimulated Tregs (CD4+CD25+CD127-), CD4+ non-Tregs (CD4+CD25-), CD4 cells and CD8 cells. Before Treg sorting, thawed PBMCs were rested overnight at 37°C with approximately 190 IU/ml IL-2. Patients were several combined kidney and bone marrow transplant recipients from the ITN036ST trial, and only these trial subjects had samples available. Healthy control blood was separated into PBMCs by Ficoll density gradient and cryopreserved, and patient PBMCs were collected both before and after transplant. Genomic DNA was extracted from sorted cells with the QIAGEN DNeasy Blood and Tissue Kit for TCRbeta CDR3 sequencing. High-throughput TCRbeta CDR3 sequencing, which included PCR amplification with bias correction and internal controls, was done commercially through immunoSEQ. The original pipeline was this. Unique productive TCRbeta sequences were defined by CDR3 nucleotide sequence where primers matched, otherwise by CDR3 amino acid sequence with Vbeta and Jbeta genes. As a correction for sorting error, sequences shared between sorted populations at a frequency ratio of 2:1 or less were discarded, and the remaining shared sequences were assigned to the higher population. A sequence was defined as donor-reactive if the sequence was expanded at least 5-fold in CFSE-low cells compared with unstimulated cells and had a frequency of at least 0.01% in CFSE-low cells. Repertoire divergence was quantified by Jensen-Shannon divergence calculated from the top 100 TCRbeta sequences ranked by frequency. For any sample with multiple sequencing runs, sorting error was corrected in each run separately before the runs were pooled. TCRdb holds this immuneACCESS table with in-frame rearrangements only. Some clones are missing; in checked studies, unresolved V genes explain under half, and the rest has no known cause. Clone size and V and J calls were adopted from that table, with D and trimming inferred from the DNA. The sample table lists 75,000 to 85,000 clones, approximately 90% of them with a count of one. Around 0.32% of the sample lies in the top ten.

The sequencing used Tregs from blood, collected before the transplant. The chain employs TRBV28 and TRBJ1-5; there is no confident call for the D gene. The sequence came from a human donor who received a combined kidney and bone marrow transplant. The CDR3 sequence is CASSLGHQPQHF. The bases read TGTGCCAGCAGTTTGGGTCATCAGCCCCAGCATTTT.